Listed here is a single T cell receptor (beta chain). Clones were sequenced by immunoSEQ multiplex PCR, and TCRdb holds only the in-frame ones, with some missing. The data show some 60,000 clones, 91% seen once. CDR1 and CDR2 (germline): MNHEY, SVGAGI. The V and J ends lost 7 bases and 3 bases, in that order; junction bases with no gene match: 8. This CDR3 spans 14 amino acids. These data are taken from a study of technical replicates of blood from a handful of donors. The V gene is TRBV6-5, the J gene TRBJ2-5; 7 nucleotides agree with TRBD1. This TCR was sampled from a human donor in good health. Some clones in this sample may be carry-over from other donors' samples. Sequencing was carried out using PBMCs. CDR3 coding DNA: TGTGCCAGCAAAAAGACAGGGCCTGAAGAGACCCAGTACTTC. Translated, it gives CASKKTGPEETQYF.